The 14 T cell receptor beta chains given below trace back to one sample, sequenced in a study of control samples from healthy donors and cancer patients. The method was immunoSEQ multiplex PCR; TCRdb's version includes in-frame clones alone and lacks a portion of them. This repertoire shows 150,000 to 200,000 clones, around 90% found once; its top ten account for 1.2% to 1.5%. The sample comprised blood. The receptor source for this set is a man younger than 45 in good health.

The genes are TRBV10-3 and TRBJ1-2; 10 bases fit TRBD1. J was trimmed by 5 bases and V by 3 bases; bases with no gene match: 6. There are 15 residues in the CDR3. Germline V gene sequence: CDR1 ENHRY, CDR2 SYGVKD. CDR3 nucleotide sequence: TGTGCCATCAGTGAAGCGGGACAGGGGTTATATGGCTACACCTTC. It encodes CAISEAGQGLYGYTF.

The rearrangement links TRBV28 to TRBJ2-1, with D hard to call. CDR1 MDHEN and CDR2 SYDVKM come from the germline V gene. Trimming removed 6 bases at V and 0 bases at J, with 6 bases between. The CDR3 is 13 residues long. CDR3 region: CASRDYSYNEQFF. In DNA form, the CDR3 reads TGTGCCAGCAGAGATTACTCCTACAATGAGCAGTTCTTC.

V usage is TRBV11-1 and J usage is TRBJ2-7; weak D call: TRBD2 (5 bases). From germline, CDR1 is SGHAT and CDR2 FQDESV (reference sequence). Trimming cost V 8 bases and J 5 bases, with 13 bases left between them. CDR3 size: 12 residues. CDR3 sequence: CASGNPGDEQYF. The CDR3 coding sequence is TGTGCCAGCGGGAACCCCGGGGACGAGCAGTACTTC.

The rearrangement links TRBV3-1 (or the pseudogene TRBV3-2) to TRBJ2-1, with 8 positions matching TRBD2. The germline CDR1 and CDR2 sequences are LGHDT and YNNKEL (reference sequence). The CDR3 is made up of 16 amino acids. V trimming: 1 base; J trimming: 4 bases; junction bases outside the gene matches: 6. The DNA of the CDR3 is TGTGCCAGCAGCCAAGGGGTTGCGGGAGGATACAATGAGCAGTTCTTC. Protein product: CASSQGVAGGYNEQFF.

This clone came up once. This chain joins TRBV11-2 and TRBJ2-2; perhaps D is TRBD1 or TRBD2 (5 bases each). Germline loops: CDR1 SGHAT, CDR2 FQNNGV. CDR3 size: 12 residues. V was shortened by 7 bases and J by 7 bases, with 10 bases between the two germline ends. CDR3 in DNA: TGTGCCAGCAAGAGGGGCCGCGGGGAGCTGTTTTTT. This translates into CASKRGRGELFF.

The V call is TRBV5-1, the J call TRBJ1-5; possibly TRBD1 for D (6 bases). V lost 4 bases and J 1 base, leaving 12 bases between the germline ends. CDR3 length: 15 amino acids. The germline V gene encodes CDR1 SGHRS and CDR2 YFSETQ. The CDR3 loop is CASSADGQSNQPQHF. CDR3 DNA: TGCGCCAGCAGCGCAGACGGACAGAGCAATCAGCCCCAGCATTTT.

J is TRBJ2-3 and V is TRBV7-2; D is unresolved. Germline values: CDR1 SGHTA, CDR2 FQGNSA. There are 14 residues in the CDR3. Trimming pared 3 bases from V and 2 bases from J, leaving 9 bases between. The CDR3 bases are TGTGCCAGCAGCTTGAGGACGACCACAGATACGCAGTATTTT. It encodes CASSLRTTTDTQYF.

CDR3: CASSTHPGQRSYEQYF. Written as DNA, the CDR3 is TGTGCCAGCAGTACTCATCCGGGACAGAGATCCTACGAGCAGTACTTC. The chain couples TRBV6-2 or TRBV6-3 to TRBJ2-7, with TRBD1 identical over 7 bases. Germline V gene data show CDR1 as MNHEY and CDR2 as SVGEGT. The J segment lost 1 base and the V segment lost 5 bases, leaving 11 bases of the junction unmatched. The CDR3 is 16 amino acids.

The rearrangement links TRBV7-9 to TRBJ2-1; weak D call: TRBD2 (5 bases). The CDR3 extends over 15 amino acids. In germline, CDR1 is SEHNR, CDR2 FQNEAQ (reference sequence). V gave up 5 bases and J gave up 2 bases, with 13 bases separating them. CDR3 in amino acids: CASSDPDSPYNEQFF. As DNA, the CDR3 is TGTGCCAGCAGCGACCCGGACTCCCCCTACAATGAGCAGTTCTTC.

The V call is TRBV6-6, the J call TRBJ1-6; 10 bases fit TRBD1. Germline V CDR1 and CDR2: MNHNY, SVGAGI (reference sequence). This CDR3 is built from 13 residues. J was trimmed by 10 bases and V by 6 bases; bases with no gene match: 3. This CDR3 is CASRTGGGSPLHF. CDR3 DNA sequence: TGTGCCAGCAGGACAGGGGGCGGGTCACCCCTCCACTTT.

The V call is TRBV3-1 (or the pseudogene TRBV3-2), the J call TRBJ2-1, with D possibly being TRBD1 (6 bases). This CDR3 has 17 amino acids. The germline CDR1 and CDR2 sequences are LGHDT and YNNKEL (reference sequence). V was trimmed by 4 bases and J by 4 bases, leaving 20 bases between them. The CDR3 DNA is TGTGCCAGCAGCCCGTATCCCGGGACACGTTATTACAATGAGCAGTTCTTC. It codes for CASSPYPGTRYYNEQFF.

The CDR3 loop reads CAWSGPRDGASNQPQHF. As DNA, the CDR3 is TGTGCCTGGAGTGGCCCAAGGGACGGGGCTTCCAATCAGCCCCAGCATTTT. The rearrangement uses TRBV30 and TRBJ1-5; D is possibly TRBD1 (5 bases). The CDR3 sequence is 17 residues long. CDR1 is GTSNPN, CDR2 SVGIG, per germline (reference sequence). Trimming removed 1 base at V and 3 bases at J, with 19 bases between. Full variable domain (rest looked up from reference TRBV30 and TRBJ1-5): SQTIHQWPATLVQPVGSPLSLECTVEGTSNPNLYWYRQAAGRGLQLLFYSVGIGQISSEVPQNLSASRPQDRQFILSSKKLLLSDSGFYLCAWSGPRDGASNQPQHFGDGTRLSIL.

The chain carries TRBV24-1 and TRBJ1-1; D is undetermined. The V and J ends lost 8 bases and 1 base respectively, with 10 bases between them. Germline lookup yields CDR1 KGHDR and CDR2 SFDVKD. This CDR3 is built from 13 residues. The CDR3 DNA reads TGTGCCACCACCGCCGGGGAGAACACTGAAGCTTTCTTT. This codes for CATTAGENTEAFF.

V and J are TRBV11-2 and TRBJ2-7; TRBD1 agrees at 11 bases. The CDR3 covers 14 residues. Germline-derived CDR1 and CDR2 are SGHAT and FQNNGV. The V and J ends lost 4 bases and 4 bases, in that order; junction bases with no gene match: 3. The CDR3 loop is CASSSDRGPYEQYF. The CDR3 DNA follows: TGTGCCAGCAGCTCGGACAGGGGGCCTTACGAGCAGTACTTC. The full variable domain, completed using reference TRBV11-2 and TRBJ2-7, is EAGVAQSPRYKIIEKRQSVAFWCNPISGHATLYWYQQILGQGPKLLIQFQNNGVVDDSQLPKDRFSAERLKGVDSTLKIQPAKLEDSAVYLCASSSDRGPYEQYFGPGTRLTVT.